One sample yielded the 19 T cell receptor beta chains listed below, sequenced in a study of blood T cell repertoires in COVID-19. Assay used: immunoSEQ multiplex PCR; TCRdb lists only in-frame clones, some missing. The data show just under 20,000 clones, with about 85% seen just once and around a third held by the top ten. Sequencing was carried out using peripheral blood. The receptors were gathered from a human donor with active COVID-19. The donor label of this sample is uncertain.

By frequency in the sample, this clone is medium-sized. The CDR3 region is CASSPGGTSYEQYF. CDR3 nucleotide sequence: TGTGCCAGCAGTCCCGGGGGAACCTCCTACGAGCAGTACTTC. The chain joins TRBV6-5 to TRBJ2-7, with a tentative D call TRBD2 (6 bases). V shed 5 bases and J shed 0 bases, with 11 bases lying between them. The CDR3 has 14 amino acids. CDR1 and CDR2 from the germline V gene are MNHEY and SVGAGI.

This clone was seen once. The V and J genes are TRBV11-2 and TRBJ2-7, with 8 bases matching TRBD1. Germline V gene sequence: CDR1 SGHAT, CDR2 FQNNGV. The V gene end was trimmed by 1 base and the J gene end by 6 bases; junction bases not matched to a gene: 5. The CDR3 consists of 14 residues. The CDR3 sequence: CASSLAQGAGEQYF. CDR3 DNA: TGTGCCAGCAGCTTAGCTCAGGGGGCAGGCGAGCAGTACTTC.

This clone came up a few times. V gene TRBV9 combines with J gene TRBJ1-3, with 7 bases identical to TRBD1. This CDR3 has 15 residues. Germline V gives CDR1 SGDLS, CDR2 YYNGEE. Trimming cost V 3 bases and J 0 bases; bases outside gene matches: 3. CDR3 amino acids: CASSAWDSSGNTIYF. The CDR3 bases are TGTGCCAGCAGCGCCTGGGACAGCTCTGGAAACACCATATATTTT. The variable domain in full, completed from reference TRBV9 and TRBJ1-3, reads DSGVTQTPKHLITATGQRVTLRCSPRSGDLSVYWYQQSLDQGLQFLIQYYNGEERAKGNILERFSAQQFPDLHSELNLSSLELGDSALYFCASSAWDSSGNTIYFGEGSWLTVV.

This chain connects TRBV3-1 (or the pseudogene TRBV3-2) to TRBJ2-7; maybe TRBD1 (6 bases). The CDR3 has 15 residues. V lost 4 bases and J lost 4, with 17 bases in between. Germline lookup yields CDR1 LGHDT and CDR2 YNNKEL (reference sequence). CDR3 sequence (DNA): TGTGCCAGCAGCCTGGCCGTTCAGGGGACGTACGAGCAGTACTTC. Its translation is CASSLAVQGTYEQYF.

V is TRBV2 and J is TRBJ2-7, with 8 bases matching TRBD2. This CDR3 is 14 amino acids long. Trimming cost V 5 bases and J 6 bases; bases outside gene matches: 9. Germline V gives CDR1 SNHLY, CDR2 FYNNEI. The CDR3 loop reads CASSRARGEGEQYF. The CDR3 DNA reads as TGTGCCAGCAGTAGGGCGCGGGGGGAGGGCGAGCAGTACTTC.

This chain uses TRBV6-2 or TRBV6-3 with TRBJ1-2; tentatively, D is TRBD1 (5 bases). CDR1 MNHEY and CDR2 SVGEGT come from the germline V gene. V shed 5 bases and J shed 6 bases, with 16 bases lying between them. The CDR3 totals 14 residues. Here the CDR3 DNA reads TGTGCCAGCAGTCACTGGGCAGGGTTGGATGGCTACACCTTC. This gives the protein CASSHWAGLDGYTF.

The V and J genes are TRBV7-9 and TRBJ2-3; a weak D match, TRBD2 (6 bases). There are 15 residues in the CDR3. The germline V and J ends were trimmed by 6 bases and 4 bases, with 17 bases remaining between them. Germline loops: CDR1 SEHNR, CDR2 FQNEAQ (reference sequence). DNA of the CDR3: TGTGCCAGCAGGCGGGACCCCCCGGCCCCAGATACGCAGTATTTT. This translates into CASRRDPPAPDTQYF.

This chain uses TRBV29-1 with TRBJ2-2, with a tentative D call TRBD1 (6 bases). This CDR3 region has 16 residues. V gave up 4 bases and J gave up 1 base, with 16 bases separating them. The V gene's germline CDR1 is SQVTM and CDR2 ANQGSEA. Here the CDR3 reads CSVVQRGKENTGELFF. CDR3 DNA sequence: TGCAGCGTTGTCCAAAGGGGGAAAGAGAACACCGGGGAGCTGTTTTTT.

V is TRBV6-4 and J is TRBJ1-1; 7 bases map to TRBD1. The CDR3 sequence is 14 residues long. Trimming at V came to 8 bases and at J to 0 bases, leaving 6 bases not matched to a gene. Germline V lookup: CDR1 MRHNA, CDR2 SNTAGT. The CDR3 loop reads CASRKQGMNTEAFF. The CDR3 DNA reads TGTGCCAGCCGTAAACAGGGGATGAACACTGAAGCTTTCTTT.

This chain links TRBV5-4 with TRBJ1-2; 9 nucleotides agree with TRBD1. Germline V gene sequence: CDR1 SGHNT, CDR2 YYREEE (reference sequence). The length of the CDR3 is 14 residues. The V segment lost 4 bases and the J segment 2 bases; nucleotides outside the gene matches: 3. The CDR3 loop is CASSRDRENYGYTF. DNA for the CDR3: TGTGCCAGCAGCCGGGACAGGGAGAACTATGGCTACACCTTC.

The CDR3 DNA reads as TGCGCCAGCAGCTCAAACAGGGGAACTGAAGCTTTCTTT. It is translated as CASSSNRGTEAFF. J is TRBJ1-1 and V is TRBV5-1, with 7 bases aligning to TRBD1. V lost 3 bases to trimming and J lost 5 bases; unmatched junction nucleotides: 4. Germline V gene lookup returns CDR1 SGHRS and CDR2 YFSETQ. The CDR3 length is 13 residues.

By share, this clone ranks as medium-sized. This sample also contains other DNA sequences that code for the same CDR3. The V call is TRBV29-1, the J call TRBJ2-1; 7 positions agree with TRBD1. The CDR3 runs to 15 residues. V lost 1 base and J lost 0; bases outside the gene matches: 3. Germline CDR1 reads SQVTM; CDR2 reads ANQGSEA. DNA for the CDR3: TGCAGCGTTGAAGTCTGGGACAGCTCCTACAATGAGCAGTTCTTC. As protein: CSVEVWDSSYNEQFF.

This chain uses TRBV11-3 with TRBJ1-3, with TRBD1 as a possible D gene (5 bases). This CDR3 spans 14 amino acids. V was trimmed by 5 bases and J by 6 bases, leaving 14 bases between them. Germline assignment: CDR1 SGHNT and CDR2 YENEEA. The CDR3 bases are TGTGCCAGCAGCGATTTTCCGGACATAAACACCATATATTTT. Amino acids: CASSDFPDINTIYF.

This chain uses TRBV24-1 with TRBJ2-3; the D gene is possibly TRBD1 (6 bases). The CDR3 is made up of 16 amino acids. Trimming took off 10 bases at V and 7 bases at J, with 26 bases between the two ends. Germline V gene sequence: CDR1 KGHDR, CDR2 SFDVKD. In DNA, the CDR3 is TGTGCCACTTCGGACGTCGCGGACAGAGGAGGAAATACGCAGTATTTT. This codes for CATSDVADRGGNTQYF.

CDR3 DNA: TGTGCCAGCGCGGGGAGGAACTACAATGAGCAGTTCTTC. This translates into CASAGRNYNEQFF. The chain recombines TRBV6-5 with TRBJ2-1; tentatively, D is TRBD2 (6 bases). Deletions cut 8 bases from V and 3 bases from J, with 11 bases between. The CDR3 is made up of 13 amino acids. Germline CDR1 is MNHEY and CDR2 is SVGAGI.

The chain has TRBV7-9 and TRBJ2-7; weak D call: TRBD2 (6 bases). In germline, CDR1 is SEHNR, CDR2 FQNEAQ (reference sequence). Trimming left V 2 bases short and J 3 bases short, with 17 bases between. This CDR3 has 16 residues. CDR3 nucleotides: TGTGCCAGCAGCTTACGACTAGGGAAGGAGCACTACGAGCAGTACTTC. Translated, it gives CASSLRLGKEHYEQYF.

This clone was seen just once. The gene calls are TRBV4-1 and TRBJ2-1, with D possibly being TRBD2 (7 bases). The germline V and J ends were trimmed by 4 bases and 3 bases, with 13 bases remaining between them. This CDR3 spans 15 amino acids. In germline, CDR1 is MGHRA, CDR2 YSYEKL. As DNA, the CDR3 is TGCGCCAGCAGCCGAGTGAGGGGGGGCTACAATGAGCAGTTCTTC. Protein: CASSRVRGGYNEQFF.

The gene calls are TRBV6-5 and TRBJ2-3; no firm D call. This CDR3 comprises 12 residues. Between the trimmed V and J ends, which lost 4 bases and 2 bases, there was a span of 4 bases. Germline V gives CDR1 MNHEY, CDR2 SVGAGI. The chain's CDR3 is CASSSNTDTQYF. The CDR3 DNA is TGTGCCAGCAGTTCCAACACAGATACGCAGTATTTT.

Remarks on this clone: Its ends do not fully match the called genes, so a read error is possible. The rearrangement joins TRBV18 to TRBJ2-7; 8 nucleotides line up with TRBD1. Germline lookup yields CDR1 KGHSH and CDR2 LQKENI. This CDR3 has 13 amino acids. The CDR3 nucleotides are TGTGCCAGTTCACAGGGGGACTCCTACGAGCAGTACTTC. Protein: CASSQGDSYEQYF.